The T cell receptor (beta chain) under discussion was sequenced for a study of brain metastases from non-small cell lung cancer. The CDR3 is 19 residues long. Germline V gene data show CDR1 as LGHDT and CDR2 as YNNKEL (reference sequence). Germline trimming cut 2 bases from V and 4 bases from J; bases unmatched to any gene: 15. Here immunoSEQ multiplex PCR was the method, and the copy in TCRdb shows in-frame clones only, minus some. The table records 900 to 950 clones, around 94% of them present only once. The receptor was derived from a donor at least 40 years old with non-small cell lung cancer. The V gene is TRBV3-1 (or the pseudogene TRBV3-2), the J gene TRBJ2-5; TRBD2 agrees at 11 bases. Material: tumor-adjacent normal tissue. The CDR3: CASSQYPIFLAGGIETQYF. CDR3 DNA: TGTGCCAGCAGCCAATACCCAATTTTTCTAGCGGGGGGAATAGAGACCCAGTACTTC.